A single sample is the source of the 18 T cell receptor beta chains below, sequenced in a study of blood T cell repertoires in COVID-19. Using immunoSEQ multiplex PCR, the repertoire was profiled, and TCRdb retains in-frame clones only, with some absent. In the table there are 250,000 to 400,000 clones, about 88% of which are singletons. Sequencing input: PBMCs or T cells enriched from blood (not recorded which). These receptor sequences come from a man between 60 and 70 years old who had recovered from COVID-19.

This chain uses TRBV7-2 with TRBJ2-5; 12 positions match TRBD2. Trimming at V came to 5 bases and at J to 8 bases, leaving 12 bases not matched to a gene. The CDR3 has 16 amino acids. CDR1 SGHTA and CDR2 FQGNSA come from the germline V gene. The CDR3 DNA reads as TGTGCCAGCAGCACTACTAGCGGGGGGCCCACAGGAACCCAGTACTTC. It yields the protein CASSTTSGGPTGTQYF.

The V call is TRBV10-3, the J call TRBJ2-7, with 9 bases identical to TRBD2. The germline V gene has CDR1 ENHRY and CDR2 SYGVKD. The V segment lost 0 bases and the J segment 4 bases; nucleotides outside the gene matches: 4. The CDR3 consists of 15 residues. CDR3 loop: CAISESSGSYYEQYF. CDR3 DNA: TGTGCCATCAGTGAGTCTAGCGGGAGTTATTACGAGCAGTACTTC.

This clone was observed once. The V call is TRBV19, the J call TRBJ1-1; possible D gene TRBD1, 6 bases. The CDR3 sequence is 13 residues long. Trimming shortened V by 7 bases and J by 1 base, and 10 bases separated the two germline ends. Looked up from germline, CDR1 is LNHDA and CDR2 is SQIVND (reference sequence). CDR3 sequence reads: CASTGHKNTEAFF. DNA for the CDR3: TGTGCCAGTACGGGACATAAGAACACTGAAGCTTTCTTT.

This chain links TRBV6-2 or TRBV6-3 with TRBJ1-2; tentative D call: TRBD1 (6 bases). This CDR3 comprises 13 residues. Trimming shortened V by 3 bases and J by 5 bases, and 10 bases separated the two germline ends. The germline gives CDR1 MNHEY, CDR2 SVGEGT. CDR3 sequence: CASSYDGQYGYTF. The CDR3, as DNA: TGTGCCAGCAGTTATGACGGACAGTATGGCTACACCTTC.

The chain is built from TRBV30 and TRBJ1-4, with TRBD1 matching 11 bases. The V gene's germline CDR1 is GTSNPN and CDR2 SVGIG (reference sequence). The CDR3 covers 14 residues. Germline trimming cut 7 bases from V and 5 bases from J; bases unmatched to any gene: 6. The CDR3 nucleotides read TGTGCCTCCGGGACAGGGGGACCGAATGAAAAACTGTTTTTT. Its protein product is CASGTGGPNEKLFF.

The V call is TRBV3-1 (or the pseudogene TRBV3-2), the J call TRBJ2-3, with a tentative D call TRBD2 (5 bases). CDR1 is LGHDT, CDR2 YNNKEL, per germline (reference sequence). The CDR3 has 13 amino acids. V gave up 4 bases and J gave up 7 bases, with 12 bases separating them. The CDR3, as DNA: TGTGCCAGCAGCCCCCCCGGGGTGAATACGCAGTATTTT. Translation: CASSPPGVNTQYF.

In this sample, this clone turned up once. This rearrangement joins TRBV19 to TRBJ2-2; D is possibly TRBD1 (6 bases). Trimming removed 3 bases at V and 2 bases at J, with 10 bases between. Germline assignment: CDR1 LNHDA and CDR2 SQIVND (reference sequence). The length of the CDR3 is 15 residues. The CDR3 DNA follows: TGTGCCAGTAGTATCGACAGGACCAACACCGGGGAGCTGTTTTTT. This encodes CASSIDRTNTGELFF.

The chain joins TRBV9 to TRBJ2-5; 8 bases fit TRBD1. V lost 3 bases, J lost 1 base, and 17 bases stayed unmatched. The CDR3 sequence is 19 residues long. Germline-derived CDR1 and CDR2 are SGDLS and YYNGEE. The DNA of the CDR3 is TGTGCCAGCAGCGCCCGGACAGGGAGTCCTAGCGCGTCCCAAGAGACCCAGTACTTC. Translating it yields CASSARTGSPSASQETQYF.

The CDR3 spells CASTLSGGADGNTIYF. The CDR3 DNA sequence: TGTGCCAGCACTCTCTCAGGGGGCGCGGATGGAAACACCATATATTTT. This chain connects TRBV7-2 to TRBJ1-3, with 8 bases fitting TRBD1. J was trimmed by 3 bases and V by 7 bases; bases with no gene match: 11. Germline CDR1 SGHTA, CDR2 FQGNSA. The CDR3 has 16 residues.

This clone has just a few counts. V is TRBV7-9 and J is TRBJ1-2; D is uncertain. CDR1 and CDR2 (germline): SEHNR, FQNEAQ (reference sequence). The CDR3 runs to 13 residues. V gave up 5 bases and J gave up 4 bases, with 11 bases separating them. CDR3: CASSLRQGYGYTF. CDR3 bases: TGTGCCAGCAGCCTGCGACAAGGCTATGGCTACACCTTC.

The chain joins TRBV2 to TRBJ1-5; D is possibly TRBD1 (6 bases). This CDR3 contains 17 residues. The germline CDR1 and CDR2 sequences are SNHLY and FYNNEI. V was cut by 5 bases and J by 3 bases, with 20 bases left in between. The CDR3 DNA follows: TGTGCCAGCAGTAAACTGGACAGTTCCACCTCCAATCAGCCCCAGCATTTT. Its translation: CASSKLDSSTSNQPQHF.

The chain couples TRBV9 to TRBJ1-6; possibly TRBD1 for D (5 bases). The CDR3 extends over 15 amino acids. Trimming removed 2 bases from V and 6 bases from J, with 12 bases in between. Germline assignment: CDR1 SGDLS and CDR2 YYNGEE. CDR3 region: CASSVGTIANSPLHF. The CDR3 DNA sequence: TGTGCCAGCAGCGTGGGGACTATAGCTAATTCACCCCTCCACTTT.

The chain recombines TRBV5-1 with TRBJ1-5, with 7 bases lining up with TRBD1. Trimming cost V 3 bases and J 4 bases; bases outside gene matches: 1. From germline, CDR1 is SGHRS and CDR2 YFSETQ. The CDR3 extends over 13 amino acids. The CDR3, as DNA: TGCGCCAGCAGCTCGGGACAGAATCAGCCCCAGCATTTT. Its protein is CASSSGQNQPQHF.

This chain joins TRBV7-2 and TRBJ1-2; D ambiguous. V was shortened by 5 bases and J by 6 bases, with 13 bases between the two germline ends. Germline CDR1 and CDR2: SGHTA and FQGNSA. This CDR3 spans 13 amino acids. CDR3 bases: TGTGCCAGCAGCCCCCGGGGTACCCATGGCTACACCTTC. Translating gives CASSPRGTHGYTF.

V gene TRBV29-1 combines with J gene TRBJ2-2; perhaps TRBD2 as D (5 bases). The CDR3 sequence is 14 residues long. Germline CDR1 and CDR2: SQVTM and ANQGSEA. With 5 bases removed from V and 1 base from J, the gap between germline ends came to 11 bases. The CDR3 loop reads CSVRVGGNTGELFF. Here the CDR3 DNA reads TGCAGCGTTCGCGTAGGAGGGAACACCGGGGAGCTGTTTTTT.

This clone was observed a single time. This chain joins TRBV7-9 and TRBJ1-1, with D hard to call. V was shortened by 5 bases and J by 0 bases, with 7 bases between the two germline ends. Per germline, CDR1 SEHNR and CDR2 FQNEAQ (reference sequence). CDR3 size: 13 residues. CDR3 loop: CASSPTVNTEAFF. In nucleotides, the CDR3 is TGTGCCAGCAGCCCCACGGTGAACACTGAAGCTTTCTTT.

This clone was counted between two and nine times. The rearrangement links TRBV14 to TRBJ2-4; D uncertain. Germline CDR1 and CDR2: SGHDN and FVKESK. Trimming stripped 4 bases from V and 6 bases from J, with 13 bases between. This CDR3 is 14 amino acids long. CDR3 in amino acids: CASSPLGPGNIQYF. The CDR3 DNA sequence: TGTGCCAGCAGCCCCCTAGGTCCGGGAAACATTCAGTACTTC. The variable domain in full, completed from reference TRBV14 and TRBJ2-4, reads EAGVTQFPSHSVIEKGQTVTLRCDPISGHDNLYWYRRVMGKEIKFLLHFVKESKQDESGMPNNRFLAERTGGTYSTLKVQPAELEDSGVYFCASSPLGPGNIQYFGAGTRLSVL.

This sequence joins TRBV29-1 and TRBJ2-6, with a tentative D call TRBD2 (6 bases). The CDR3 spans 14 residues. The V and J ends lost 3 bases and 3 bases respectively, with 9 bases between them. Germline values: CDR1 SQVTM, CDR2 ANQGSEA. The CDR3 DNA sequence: TGCAGCGTTGAGGAGGGACTTGGGGCCAACGTCCTGACTTTC. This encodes CSVEEGLGANVLTF.